These 26 T cell receptor beta chains came from one sample sequenced in a study of T cell changes during pregnancy in multiple sclerosis. This table comes from immunoSEQ multiplex PCR, and its TCRdb copy is limited to in-frame clones, with some not included. The data hold roughly 100,000 clones, with about 90% observed a single time. The source material was peripheral blood, sampled after pregnancy. These receptors originate from a female donor with multiple sclerosis, enrolled in a pregnancy study.

The chain joins TRBV7-9 to TRBJ1-1; weak D call: TRBD1 (5 bases). Trimming removed 3 bases from V and 0 bases from J, with 8 bases in between. The germline V gene encodes CDR1 SEHNR and CDR2 FQNEAQ (reference sequence). The CDR3 is made up of 14 amino acids. This CDR3 is CASSFGGLNTEAFF. The DNA for the CDR3 is TGTGCCAGCAGCTTCGGGGGATTGAACACTGAAGCTTTCTTT.

The rearrangement links TRBV5-6 to TRBJ2-2; possibly TRBD1 for D (6 bases). The germline V gene has CDR1 SGHDT and CDR2 YYEEEE. This CDR3 has 15 residues. V dropped 7 bases and J dropped 5 bases, with 18 bases sitting between them. In DNA form, the CDR3 reads TGTGCCAGCTCCCGGGCAGGGGTATGGACCGGGGAGCTGTTTTTT. Its protein is CASSRAGVWTGELFF.

J is TRBJ1-3 and V is TRBV14; 7 bases align to TRBD1. From germline, CDR1 is SGHDN and CDR2 FVKESK. The CDR3 runs to 17 residues. The J segment lost 4 bases and the V segment lost 5 bases, leaving 14 bases of the junction unmatched. The CDR3 here is CASSFNSGTASGNTIYF. In nucleotides, the CDR3 is TGTGCCAGCAGCTTCAATTCCGGGACAGCGTCAGGAAACACCATATATTTT.

The rearrangement joins TRBV7-8 to TRBJ2-3; no reliable D call. The CDR3 spans 15 residues. V lost 1 base, J lost 2 bases, and 10 bases lay in between. CDR1 SGHVS and CDR2 FQNEAQ come from the germline V gene. The CDR3 sequence is CASSLVFTSTDTQYF. The CDR3 DNA follows: TGTGCCAGCAGCTTAGTCTTCACATCCACAGATACGCAGTATTTT.

The chain has TRBV5-1 and TRBJ2-4; a weak D match, TRBD1 (5 bases). Trimming removed 2 bases at V and 8 bases at J, with 8 bases between. The CDR3 runs to 12 residues. Germline-derived CDR1 and CDR2 are SGHRS and YFSETQ. The CDR3 region is CASSFQGYIQYF. The CDR3 nucleotides are TGCGCCAGCAGCTTTCAGGGATACATTCAGTACTTC.

The V call is TRBV2, the J call TRBJ2-1; 7 nucleotides match TRBD2. Germline V CDR1 and CDR2: SNHLY, FYNNEI. The trim removed 11 bases at V and 2 bases at J, leaving 12 bases unmatched. The CDR3 spans 15 residues. CDR3 loop: CARGSSGAPYNEQFF. The CDR3, as DNA: TGTGCCCGAGGGTCCAGCGGGGCCCCCTACAATGAGCAGTTCTTC.

This clone was detected only once. The chain employs TRBV19 and TRBJ2-2; 10 bases are a match to TRBD1. The CDR3 sequence is 18 residues long. Germline CDR1 and CDR2: LNHDA and SQIVND (reference sequence). Losses at the gene ends were 4 bases for V and 7 bases for J; bases not matched to a gene: 15. This chain's CDR3 is CASSTFRGTGVHIGELFF. The CDR3 region has the DNA TGTGCCAGTAGTACCTTTAGGGGGACAGGGGTACACATCGGGGAGCTGTTTTTT.

The gene calls are TRBV11-2 and TRBJ2-7; 9 bases fit TRBD2. The CDR3 has 17 amino acids. After removal of 0 bases from V and 2 bases from J, the junction contained 8 bases not matched to a gene. Germline CDR1 and CDR2: SGHAT and FQNNGV. Here the CDR3 DNA reads TGTGCCAGCAGCTTAGATCTATTTAGCGGGAGTACCTACGAGCAGTACTTC. This translates into CASSLDLFSGSTYEQYF.

The chain links TRBV4-1 to TRBJ2-3, with D perhaps matching TRBD2 (6 bases). Deletions cut 1 base from V and 0 bases from J, with 8 bases between. Germline values: CDR1 MGHRA, CDR2 YSYEKL. CDR3 length equals 15 residues. In nucleotides, the CDR3 is TGCGCCAGCAGCCAAGTAGCGGCTAGCACAGATACGCAGTATTTT. Translation: CASSQVAASTDTQYF.

The chain employs TRBV5-1 and TRBJ2-1, with 9 bases aligning to TRBD1. J gave up 8 bases and V 3 bases, and 9 bases lay outside the gene matches. CDR1 SGHRS and CDR2 YFSETQ come from the germline V gene. The CDR3 runs to 15 residues. CDR3 nucleotide sequence: TGCGCCAGCAGCTGGACAGGGGCTGGGAGGGATGAGCAGTTCTTC. It is translated as CASSWTGAGRDEQFF.

V gene TRBV7-9 combines with J gene TRBJ2-7; 13 bases are shared with TRBD2. The CDR3 runs 18 residues. Germline V lookup: CDR1 SEHNR, CDR2 FQNEAQ (reference sequence). Trimming took 3 bases from V and 3 from J; bases not matched to a gene: 11. DNA for the CDR3: TGTGCCAGCAGCTTCGTCGGACTAGCGGGAGACGTAAGCTACGAGCAGTACTTC. Translating it yields CASSFVGLAGDVSYEQYF. The full variable domain, with the rest looked up from reference TRBV7-9 and TRBJ2-7, is DTGVSQNPRHKITKRGQNVTFRCDPISEHNRLYWYRQTLGQGPEFLTYFQNEAQLEKSRLLSDRFSAERPKGSFSTLEIQRTEQGDSAMYLCASSFVGLAGDVSYEQYFGPGTRLTVT.

The chain joins TRBV10-3 to TRBJ1-2, with TRBD1 identical over 11 bases. This CDR3 has 16 amino acids. Germline V gene lookup returns CDR1 ENHRY and CDR2 SYGVKD. J lost 1 base, V lost 5 bases, and 6 bases had no gene match. The CDR3 sequence is CAISSGTGGDNYGYTF. In DNA, the CDR3 is TGTGCCATCAGTTCCGGGACAGGGGGAGATAACTATGGCTACACCTTC.

The chain couples TRBV27 to TRBJ1-1; the D gene is possibly TRBD1 (6 bases). The CDR3 covers 16 residues. CDR1 is MNHEY, CDR2 SMNVEV, per germline (reference sequence). V was shortened by 5 bases and J by 4 bases, with 20 bases between the two germline ends. The CDR3 loop is CASSGGAAPGGTEAFF. The CDR3 DNA follows: TGTGCCAGCAGTGGGGGGGCGGCTCCCGGGGGCACTGAAGCTTTCTTT.

CDR3 amino acids: CASSLLSSSYEQYF. The CDR3 bases are TGTGCCAGCAGCTTACTGTCCAGCTCCTACGAGCAGTACTTC. This chain links TRBV13 with TRBJ2-7; D uncertain. The germline V and J ends were trimmed by 2 bases and 0 bases, with 8 bases remaining between them. Germline-derived CDR1 and CDR2 are PRHDT and FYEKMQ (reference sequence). The CDR3 spans 14 residues. The whole variable domain, filled in from reference TRBV13 and TRBJ2-7, reads AAGVIQSPRHLIKEKRETATLKCYPIPRHDTVYWYQQGPGQDPQFLISFYEKMQSDKGSIPDRFSAQQFSDYHSELNMSSLELGDSALYFCASSLLSSSYEQYFGPGTRLTVT.

CDR3 region: CASSNPEGKLFF. CDR3 nucleotides: TGTGCCAGCAGCAATCCAGAGGGTAAGCTGTTTTTT. The chain combines TRBV7-8 with TRBJ1-4; D gene ambiguous. This CDR3 has 12 residues. Germline CDR1 is SGHVS and CDR2 is FQNEAQ. V was trimmed by 5 bases and J by 14 bases, leaving 15 bases between them.

The chain uses TRBV5-1 and TRBJ1-1, with 7 bases matching TRBD1. From germline, CDR1 is SGHRS and CDR2 YFSETQ. V gave up 4 bases and J gave up 6 bases; unmatched junction bases: 9. The CDR3 extends over 14 amino acids. CDR3 sequence reads: CASSADRAWSEAFF. The CDR3 nucleotides read TGCGCCAGCAGCGCCGACAGGGCTTGGTCTGAAGCTTTCTTT.

This chain links TRBV10-3 with TRBJ1-1, with a possible D match to TRBD1 (6 bases). Trimming left V 10 bases short and J 8 bases short, with 17 bases between. Germline values: CDR1 ENHRY, CDR2 SYGVKD. CDR3 length: 12 amino acids. Here the CDR3 reads CATSGTTPEAFF. CDR3 coding DNA: TGTGCCACCTCTGGGACAACCCCGGAAGCTTTCTTT.

The CDR3 nucleotides read TGTGCCAGCAGCTTGGGGGGCAGGGGGCTGGGGAACACTGAAGCTTTCTTT. Protein: CASSLGGRGLGNTEAFF. The chain links TRBV5-4 to TRBJ1-1, with TRBD1 identical over 8 bases. The CDR3 totals 17 residues. CDR1 SGHNT and CDR2 YYREEE come from the germline V gene (reference sequence). Unmatched junction bases numbered 8, after V lost 0 bases and J lost 1 base.

The count of this clone is one. V and J are TRBV4-2 and TRBJ2-3; 9 nucleotides match TRBD2. The CDR3 is 16 residues long. Germline V gene sequence: CDR1 LGHNA, CDR2 YNFKEQ. The V gene end was trimmed by 1 base and the J gene end by 4 bases; junction bases not matched to a gene: 6. CDR3 DNA: TGTGCCAGCAGCCAAGGGCGGGGGGGCGGGTCAGATACGCAGTATTTT. Its protein is CASSQGRGGGSDTQYF.

This clone was seen once. The chain recombines TRBV4-1 with TRBJ1-1, with 8 bases fitting TRBD1. Germline assignment: CDR1 MGHRA and CDR2 YSYEKL. The CDR3 length is 17 residues. Trimming removed 3 bases from V and 2 bases from J; junction bases left unmatched: 11. The DNA for the CDR3 is TGCGCCAGCAGCCACCCGCTGGACAGGGTACAAAACACTGAAGCTTTCTTT. This translates into CASSHPLDRVQNTEAFF.

V is TRBV10-3 and J is TRBJ2-1; perhaps TRBD2 as D (6 bases). The CDR3 runs to 16 residues. V lost 7 bases and J lost 0, with 16 bases in between. The V gene's germline CDR1 is ENHRY and CDR2 SYGVKD. The CDR3 region is CAITTGDSSSYNEQFF. CDR3 in DNA: TGTGCCATCACCACGGGAGACTCAAGCTCCTACAATGAGCAGTTCTTC.

The chain recombines TRBV5-4 with TRBJ1-1, with 7 bases that match TRBD1. CDR3 size: 14 residues. CDR1 is SGHNT, CDR2 YYREEE, per germline (reference sequence). J gave up 1 base and V 2 bases, and 2 bases lay outside the gene matches. The CDR3 bases are TGTGCCAGCAGCTTCCGGGACAGGAACACTGAAGCTTTCTTT. Its protein is CASSFRDRNTEAFF.

This clone was seen a few times. The chain recombines TRBV10-2 with TRBJ2-7; 7 bases agree with TRBD1. The CDR3 covers 14 residues. The germline CDR1 and CDR2 sequences are WSHSY and SAAADI. Trimming took 3 bases from V and 3 from J; bases not matched to a gene: 5. As DNA, the CDR3 is TGCGCCAGCAGTGATGCAGGGGGTTTCTACGAGCAGTACTTC. Protein sequence: CASSDAGGFYEQYF.

The rearrangement joins TRBV6-5 to TRBJ1-1; no definite D call. Looked up from germline, CDR1 is MNHEY and CDR2 is SVGAGI. The CDR3 extends over 15 amino acids. Trimming stripped 6 bases from V and 5 bases from J, with 19 bases between. The DNA of the CDR3 is TGTGCCAGCAGAAAGAGCGGGGTTGTGGAGACTGAAGCTTTCTTT. Translated: CASRKSGVVETEAFF.

As regards this clone: The same CDR3 arises from other DNA sequences in this sample as well. This sequence joins TRBV9 and TRBJ1-2; 7 bases fit TRBD1. Germline assignment: CDR1 SGDLS and CDR2 YYNGEE. Trimming at V came to 0 bases and at J to 5 bases, leaving 1 base not matched to a gene. This CDR3 spans 13 amino acids. The CDR3 coding sequence is TGTGCCAGCAGCGTAGAACAGGGGTATGGCTACACCTTC. Residues: CASSVEQGYGYTF. Full variable domain (missing parts from reference TRBV9 and TRBJ1-2): DSGVTQTPKHLITATGQRVTLRCSPRSGDLSVYWYQQSLDQGLQFLIQYYNGEERAKGNILERFSAQQFPDLHSELNLSSLELGDSALYFCASSVEQGYGYTFGSGTRLTVV.

The chain links TRBV27 to TRBJ2-1; D is perhaps TRBD1 (6 bases). The germline CDR1 and CDR2 sequences are MNHEY and SMNVEV (reference sequence). Between the trimmed V and J ends, which lost 0 bases and 5 bases, there was a span of 11 bases. The CDR3 has 15 residues. CDR3 coding DNA: TGTGCCAGCAGTTTATCCTCCGGACAGAACAATGAGCAGTTCTTC. Translation: CASSLSSGQNNEQFF.